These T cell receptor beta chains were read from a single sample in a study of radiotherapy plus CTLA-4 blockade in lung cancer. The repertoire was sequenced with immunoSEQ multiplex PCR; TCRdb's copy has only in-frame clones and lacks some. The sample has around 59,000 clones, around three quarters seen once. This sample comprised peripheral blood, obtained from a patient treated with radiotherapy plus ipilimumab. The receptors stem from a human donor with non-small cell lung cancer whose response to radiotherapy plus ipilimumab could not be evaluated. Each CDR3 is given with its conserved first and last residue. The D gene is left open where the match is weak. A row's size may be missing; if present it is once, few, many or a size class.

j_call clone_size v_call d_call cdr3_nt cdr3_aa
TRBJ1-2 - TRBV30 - TGTGCTTCCACCGGGGGATCGGACTATGGCTACACCTTC CASTGGSDYGYTF
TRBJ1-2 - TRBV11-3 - TGTGCCAGCAGCTTAGTATTTGGCGGACACGTACATGGCCACACCTTC CASSLVFGGHVHGHTF
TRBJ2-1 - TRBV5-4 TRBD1 TGTGCCAGCAGCTCGCGGACAGGGATGAATTACAATGAGCAGTTCTTC CASSSRTGMNYNEQFF
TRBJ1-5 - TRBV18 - TGTGCCAGCGGAACAGAGGGCCATCAGCCCCAGCATTTT CASGTEGHQPQHF
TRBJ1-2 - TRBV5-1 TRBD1 TGCGCCAGCAGCTTGGAACTACAGGGGGCGGACTATGGCTACACCTTC CASSLELQGADYGYTF
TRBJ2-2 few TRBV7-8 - TGTGCCAGCAGCGCCAAGGAGGGGGCCTACACCGGGGAGCTGTTTTTT CASSAKEGAYTGELFF
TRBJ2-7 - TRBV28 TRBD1 TGTGCCAGCAGTGCCCGAGGACAGGGGGACTCCTACGAGCAGTACTTC CASSARGQGDSYEQYF
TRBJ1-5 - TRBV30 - TGTGCCTGGAGTGGCGGGATTTATAGCAATCAGCCCCAGCATTTT CAWSGGIYSNQPQHF
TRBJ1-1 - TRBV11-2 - TGTGCCAGCAGCTTAGATCCCGCCTTCGGCAGGGGAGCTTTCTTT CASSLDPAFGRGAFF
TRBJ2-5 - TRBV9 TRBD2 TGTGCCAGCAGCGATAGCGGGGGGGCGACCCAGTACTTC CASSDSGGATQYF
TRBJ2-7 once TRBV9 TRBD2 TGTGCCAGCAGCGTAGGGCTAGCGGGGGGGCGTTACGAGCAGTACTTC CASSVGLAGGRYEQYF
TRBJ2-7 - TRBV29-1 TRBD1 TGCAGCGTTACTCTCCGGGACAGGGGCTCCTACGAGCAGTACTTC CSVTLRDRGSYEQYF
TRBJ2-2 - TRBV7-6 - TGTGCCAGCAGCCAAGGGTTAAGACGGGGGGCTGCGAACACCGGGGAGCTGTTTTTT CASSQGLRRGAANTGELFF
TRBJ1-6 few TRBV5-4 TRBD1 TGTGCCAGCAGCTTGGGGGGGACAGCTTATAATTCACCCCTCCACTTT CASSLGGTAYNSPLHF
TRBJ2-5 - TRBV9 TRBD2 TGTGCCAGCAGCCTCGGACTAGCGGACCAAGAGACCCAGTACTTC CASSLGLADQETQYF
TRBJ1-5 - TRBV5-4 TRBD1 TGTGCCAGCAGCTTGGCAGGGGGAGATCAGCCCCAGCATTTT CASSLAGGDQPQHF
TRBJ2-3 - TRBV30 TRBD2 TGTGCCTGGAGTGTACTATTTAGGCGGGGGAGCACAGATACGCAGTATTTT CAWSVLFRRGSTDTQYF
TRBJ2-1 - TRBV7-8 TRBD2 TGTGCCAGCAGCGCCTATAGGGGGGGACTAGCGGGACTCCCGAGCTCCTACAATGAGCAGTTCTTC CASSAYRGGLAGLPSSYNEQFF